One and the same sample provided the 21 T cell receptor beta chains below, sequenced in a study of beta chain features in type 1 diabetes. Study-level results: Across all four CD4+ subsets, people with type 1 diabetes showed modestly shorter TCRB CDR3s.

Sequenced material consisted of expressed TCRB transcripts (all of the isolated RNA was reverse transcribed). Using immunoSEQ multiplex PCR, the repertoire was profiled, and TCRdb retains in-frame clones only, with some absent. The table shows over 100,000 clones, with 16% occurring only once. No antigen is known for these receptors. Sample: central memory CD4+ T cells from blood. The receptors shown here come from a man between 25 and 39 years old with type 1 diabetes.

This clone came up a few times. This chain joins TRBV5-6 and TRBJ2-1, with D unresolved. Trimming removed 6 bases from V and 4 bases from J, with 23 bases in between. Germline assignment: CDR1 SGHDT and CDR2 YYEEEE. CDR3 length equals 17 residues. The CDR3 nucleotides read TGTGCCAGCACCACCGAAGGTCTCTCAGCAAAGTACAATGAGCAGTTCTTC. It yields the protein CASTTEGLSAKYNEQFF.

Notes on this clone: One junction end does not reproduce the germline sequence, and a read error may be involved. The rearrangement links TRBV15 to TRBJ1-4; 9 bases line up with TRBD1. There are 15 residues in the CDR3. From germline, CDR1 is LNHNV and CDR2 YYDKDF (reference sequence). CDR3 sequence (DNA): TGTGCCTCCAGCAGAGCGGGACAGGGCAATGAAAAACTGTTTTTT. Translating gives CASSRAGQGNEKLFF.

This clone turned up a few times. V is TRBV5-1 and J is TRBJ1-1; tentatively, D is TRBD1 (6 bases). V gave up 4 bases and J gave up 5 bases, with 9 bases separating them. Germline CDR1 SGHRS, CDR2 YFSETQ. The CDR3 consists of 12 residues. The CDR3 bases are TGCGCCAGCAGCCCTGGACAGACTGAAGCTTTCTTT. It encodes CASSPGQTEAFF.

The genes are TRBV5-1 and TRBJ2-3; 8 bases are a match to TRBD2. Germline V lookup: CDR1 SGHRS, CDR2 YFSETQ. V gave up 4 bases and J gave up 3 bases; unmatched junction bases: 7. The CDR3 totals 15 residues. The CDR3 DNA follows: TGCGCCAGCAGCGAAATAGCGGGGCCAACAGATACGCAGTATTTT. This sequence encodes CASSEIAGPTDTQYF.

The chain carries TRBV5-1 and TRBJ2-3; D remains unclear. Germline V CDR1 and CDR2: SGHRS, YFSETQ. V lost 0 bases to trimming and J lost 2 bases, with 4 bases between them. CDR3 length equals 13 residues. CDR3 in amino acids: CASSLVATDTQYF. In DNA form, the CDR3 reads TGCGCCAGCAGCTTGGTGGCCACAGATACGCAGTATTTT.

In this sample, this clone turned up once. The chain recombines TRBV27 with TRBJ2-1; 8 nucleotides align to TRBD1. The J segment lost 0 bases and the V segment lost 7 bases, leaving 8 bases of the junction unmatched. Germline-derived CDR1 and CDR2 are MNHEY and SMNVEV (reference sequence). CDR3 length equals 16 residues. CDR3 protein: CASIRQGASSYNEQFF. The CDR3 coding sequence is TGTGCCAGCATTCGCCAGGGGGCTAGCTCCTACAATGAGCAGTTCTTC.

This rearrangement joins TRBV11-2 to TRBJ1-1, with D perhaps matching TRBD1 (5 bases). Per the germline V gene, CDR1 is SGHAT and CDR2 is FQNNGV. The CDR3 sequence is 12 residues long. V lost 5 bases to trimming and J lost 11 bases, with 15 bases between them. The CDR3, as DNA: TGTGCCAGCAGCCCCGACCGGGACCGCGCTTTCTTT. Encoded protein: CASSPDRDRAFF. The full variable domain, rest sourced from reference TRBV11-2 and TRBJ1-1, is EAGVAQSPRYKIIEKRQSVAFWCNPISGHATLYWYQQILGQGPKLLIQFQNNGVVDDSQLPKDRFSAERLKGVDSTLKIQPAKLEDSAVYLCASSPDRDRAFFGQGTRLTVV.

This clone was seen a handful of times. The J gene is TRBJ2-5, the V gene TRBV2; a possible D gene is TRBD1 (5 bases). Trimming took 7 bases from V and 2 from J, leaving 8 bases between them. The length of the CDR3 is 12 residues. Germline V CDR1 and CDR2: SNHLY, FYNNEI. The CDR3 DNA reads TGTGCCAGCACCAGGGAACAAGAGACCCAGTACTTC. Its translation is CASTREQETQYF.

This chain links TRBV11-3 with TRBJ2-1; TRBD1 matches 9 bases. The V and J ends lost 10 bases and 0 bases, in that order; junction bases with no gene match: 7. CDR1 is SGHNT, CDR2 YENEEA, per germline. This CDR3 comprises 15 residues. The CDR3 DNA follows: TGTGCCACCACCGAGGGACAGGGCTCCTACAATGAGCAGTTCTTC. Its translation is CATTEGQGSYNEQFF.

This clone came up a few times. The chain links TRBV30 to TRBJ2-5, with a possible D match to TRBD2 (6 bases). V lost 4 bases to trimming and J lost 5 bases, with 14 bases between them. Per germline, CDR1 GTSNPN and CDR2 SVGIG (reference sequence). The CDR3 is 13 residues long. The CDR3 protein is CAWTSGLDETQYF. The CDR3 DNA reads TGTGCCTGGACGTCGGGACTGGACGAGACCCAGTACTTC.

V gene TRBV5-1 combines with J gene TRBJ2-1, with 8 bases matching TRBD1. The CDR3 has 13 residues. Germline V lookup: CDR1 SGHRS, CDR2 YFSETQ. Trimming removed 3 bases from V and 10 bases from J; junction bases left unmatched: 6. The CDR3 spells CASSSGQGREQFF. The CDR3 DNA reads as TGCGCCAGCAGCTCCGGACAGGGAAGGGAGCAGTTCTTC.

This clone was counted a few times. The rearrangement links TRBV7-9 to TRBJ2-7; D is perhaps TRBD1 (6 bases). The germline V gene encodes CDR1 SEHNR and CDR2 FQNEAQ (reference sequence). V lost 5 bases, J lost 7 bases, and 15 bases lay in between. The CDR3 has 13 amino acids. The CDR3 nucleotides are TGTGCCAGCAGCATACCACAGGGCGCGGAGCAGTACTTC. Residues: CASSIPQGAEQYF. Full variable domain (remainder filled in from reference TRBV7-9 and TRBJ2-7): DTGVSQNPRHKITKRGQNVTFRCDPISEHNRLYWYRQTLGQGPEFLTYFQNEAQLEKSRLLSDRFSAERPKGSFSTLEIQRTEQGDSAMYLCASSIPQGAEQYFGPGTRLTVT.

This chain uses TRBV5-1 with TRBJ2-3; 8 bases fit TRBD1. V shed 3 bases and J 2 bases; nucleotides not matched to a gene: 5. The germline gives CDR1 SGHRS, CDR2 YFSETQ. This CDR3 is 15 amino acids long. CDR3 in DNA: TGCGCCAGCAGCTCCCAGGGACAGGACACAGATACGCAGTATTTT. Protein: CASSSQGQDTDTQYF.

This clone was counted between two and nine times. The V gene is TRBV29-1, the J gene TRBJ2-3; TRBD1 aligns across 10 bases. CDR1 SQVTM and CDR2 ANQGSEA come from the germline V gene. This CDR3 has 14 residues. The ends lost 6 bases at V and 4 bases at J; junction bases unmatched: 7. This CDR3 reads CSVREGTGADTQYF. The CDR3, as DNA: TGCAGCGTGAGGGAAGGGACAGGGGCAGATACGCAGTATTTT.

This clone was observed at least ten times. The chain is built from TRBV14 and TRBJ2-1; tentatively, D is TRBD1 (5 bases). The CDR3 totals 19 residues. Trimming removed 1 base at V and 5 bases at J, with 24 bases between. The germline V gene has CDR1 SGHDN and CDR2 FVKESK. The CDR3 DNA sequence: TGTGCCAGCAGCCAAGGGCTCGGTAGACAGCCTAAAACTCACAATGAGCAGTTCTTC. Protein product: CASSQGLGRQPKTHNEQFF.

This clone was found a few times. The chain combines TRBV4-1 with TRBJ1-5, with D perhaps matching TRBD1 (6 bases). V lost 0 bases to trimming and J lost 3 bases, with 15 bases between them. The CDR3 covers 17 residues. The germline gives CDR1 MGHRA, CDR2 YSYEKL. This CDR3 reads CASSQDRGTFNNQPQHF. In DNA form, the CDR3 reads TGCGCCAGCAGCCAAGATAGGGGGACCTTTAACAATCAGCCCCAGCATTTT.

This clone turned up a few times. The chain uses TRBV13 and TRBJ2-5, with a possible D match to TRBD2 (6 bases). Germline CDR1 and CDR2: PRHDT and FYEKMQ (reference sequence). Trimming took 3 bases from V and 4 from J, leaving 12 bases between them. This CDR3 is 14 amino acids long. The CDR3 coding sequence is TGTGCCAGCAGCTTCTCTAGCGAAGGAGAGACCCAGTACTTC. This sequence encodes CASSFSSEGETQYF. The variable domain in full, completed from reference TRBV13 and TRBJ2-5, reads AAGVIQSPRHLIKEKRETATLKCYPIPRHDTVYWYQQGPGQDPQFLISFYEKMQSDKGSIPDRFSAQQFSDYHSELNMSSLELGDSALYFCASSFSSEGETQYFGPGTRLLVL.

V gene TRBV27 combines with J gene TRBJ2-5, with D possibly called TRBD1 or TRBD2 (5 bases each). Germline CDR1 and CDR2: MNHEY and SMNVEV (reference sequence). The V end was cut by 5 bases, the J end by 0 bases, with 13 bases between. The CDR3 length is 15 residues. The CDR3 sequence: CASSRARGHQETQYF. CDR3 DNA sequence: TGTGCCAGCAGTCGGGCGAGGGGCCACCAAGAGACCCAGTACTTC.

This clone was counted only a few times. V is TRBV29-1 and J is TRBJ1-2, with no clear D. The germline gives CDR1 SQVTM, CDR2 ANQGSEA. The CDR3 runs 11 residues. The V gene lost 7 bases and the J gene lost 8 bases, with 14 bases spanning the gap. The CDR3 DNA is TGCAGCGGCCGGACCCACCAGGGCTACACCTTC. Protein: CSGRTHQGYTF.

This clone turned up a few times. The chain joins TRBV6-5 to TRBJ2-7; D ambiguous. The CDR3 totals 12 residues. Trimming cost V 5 bases and J 0 bases, with 5 bases left between them. Germline V gene sequence: CDR1 MNHEY, CDR2 SVGAGI. The CDR3 region is CASSTSSYEQYF. In nucleotides, the CDR3 is TGTGCCAGCAGTACATCCTCCTACGAGCAGTACTTC.

V is TRBV5-1 and J is TRBJ2-1; 8 nucleotides line up with TRBD1. V lost 1 base to trimming and J lost 3 bases; unmatched junction nucleotides: 6. The germline CDR1 and CDR2 sequences are SGHRS and YFSETQ. The CDR3 spans 16 residues. The CDR3 region has the DNA TGCGCCAGCAGCTTGCGAGAAGGGACAGGCTACAATGAGCAGTTCTTC. Protein sequence: CASSLREGTGYNEQFF.